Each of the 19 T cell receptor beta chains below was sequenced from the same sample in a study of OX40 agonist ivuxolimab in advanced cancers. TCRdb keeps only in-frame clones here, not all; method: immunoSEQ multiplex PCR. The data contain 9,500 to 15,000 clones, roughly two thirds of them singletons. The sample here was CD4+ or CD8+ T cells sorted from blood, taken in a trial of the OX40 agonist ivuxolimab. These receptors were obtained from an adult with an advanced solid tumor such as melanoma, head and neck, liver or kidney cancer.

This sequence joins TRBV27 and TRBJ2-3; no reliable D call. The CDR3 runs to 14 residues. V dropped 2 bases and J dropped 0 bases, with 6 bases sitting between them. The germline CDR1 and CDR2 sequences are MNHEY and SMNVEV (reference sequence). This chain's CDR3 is CASSLASSTDTQYF. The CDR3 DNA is TGTGCCAGCAGTTTAGCGAGTAGCACAGATACGCAGTATTTT.

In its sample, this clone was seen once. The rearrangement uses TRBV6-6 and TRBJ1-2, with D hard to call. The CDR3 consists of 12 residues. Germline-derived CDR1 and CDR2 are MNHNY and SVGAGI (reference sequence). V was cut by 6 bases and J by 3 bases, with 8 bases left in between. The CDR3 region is CASSSEYYGYTF. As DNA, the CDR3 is TGTGCCAGCAGCTCCGAATACTATGGCTACACCTTC.

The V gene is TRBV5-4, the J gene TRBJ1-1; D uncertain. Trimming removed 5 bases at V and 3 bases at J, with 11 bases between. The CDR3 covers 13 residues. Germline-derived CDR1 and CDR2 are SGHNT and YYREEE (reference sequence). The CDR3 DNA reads TGTGCCAGCAGTTACTCAAGGGACACTGAAGCTTTCTTT. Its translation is CASSYSRDTEAFF. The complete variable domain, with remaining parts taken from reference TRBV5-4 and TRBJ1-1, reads ETGVTQSPTHLIKTRGQQVTLRCSSQSGHNTVSWYQQALGQGPQFIFQYYREEENGRGNFPPRFSGLQFPNYSSELNVNALELDDSALYLCASSYSRDTEAFFGQGTRLTVV.

CDR3: CASSLPSDRANTGELFF. The CDR3 DNA sequence: TGTGCCAGCAGCTTACCCTCGGACAGAGCAAACACCGGGGAGCTGTTTTTT. V is TRBV7-3 and J is TRBJ2-2; tentative D call: TRBD1 (6 bases). V gave up 2 bases and J gave up 2 bases, with 15 bases separating them. CDR1 is SGHTA, CDR2 FQGTGA, per germline. This CDR3 is built from 17 residues. The variable domain in full, with the rest retrieved from reference TRBV7-3 and TRBJ2-2, is GAGVSQTPSNKVTEKGKYVELRCDPISGHTALYWYRQSLGQGPEFLIYFQGTGAADDSGLPNDRFFAVRPEGSVSTLKIQRTERGDSAVYLCASSLPSDRANTGELFFGEGSRLTVL.

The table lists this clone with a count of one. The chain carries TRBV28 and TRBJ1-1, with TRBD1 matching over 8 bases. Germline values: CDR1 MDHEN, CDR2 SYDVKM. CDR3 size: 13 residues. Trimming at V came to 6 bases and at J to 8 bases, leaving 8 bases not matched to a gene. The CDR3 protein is CASSLQGAVEAFF. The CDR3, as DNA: TGTGCCAGCAGCCTCCAGGGGGCCGTGGAAGCTTTCTTT.

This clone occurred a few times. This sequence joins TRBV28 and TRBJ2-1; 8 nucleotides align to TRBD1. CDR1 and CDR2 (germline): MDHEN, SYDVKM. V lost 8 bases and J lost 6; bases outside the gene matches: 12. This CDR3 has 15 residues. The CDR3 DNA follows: TGTGCCAGCGGCAGGGGGCGCGATCCGGTCAATGAGCAGTTCTTC. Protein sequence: CASGRGRDPVNEQFF.

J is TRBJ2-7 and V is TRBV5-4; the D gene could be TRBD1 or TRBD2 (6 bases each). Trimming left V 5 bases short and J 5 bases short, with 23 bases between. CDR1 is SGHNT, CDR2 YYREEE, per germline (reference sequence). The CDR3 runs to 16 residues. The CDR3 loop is CASRYGGPNLSHEQYF. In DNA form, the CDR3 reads TGTGCCAGCAGATATGGGGGGCCGAACCTTTCCCACGAGCAGTACTTC.

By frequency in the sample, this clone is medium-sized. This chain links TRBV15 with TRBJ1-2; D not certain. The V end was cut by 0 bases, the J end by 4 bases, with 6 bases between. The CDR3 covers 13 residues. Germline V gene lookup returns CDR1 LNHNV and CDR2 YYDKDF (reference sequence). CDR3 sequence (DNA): TGTGCCACCAGCAGAGATCTCAGCTATGGCTACACCTTC. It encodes CATSRDLSYGYTF.

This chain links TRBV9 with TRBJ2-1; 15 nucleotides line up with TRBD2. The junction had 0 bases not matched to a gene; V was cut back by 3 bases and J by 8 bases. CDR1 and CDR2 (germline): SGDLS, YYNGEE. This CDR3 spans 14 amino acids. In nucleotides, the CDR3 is TGTGCCAGCAGCGGGACTAGCGGGAGGGATGAGCAGTTCTTC. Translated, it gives CASSGTSGRDEQFF.

CDR3 loop: CAISEPGLAKSSYEQYF. The CDR3 nucleotides are TGTGCCATCAGTGAGCCGGGACTAGCGAAAAGCTCCTACGAGCAGTACTTC. The chain uses TRBV10-3 and TRBJ2-7, with TRBD2 matching 10 bases. V shed 2 bases, J shed 0 bases, and the junction held 7 bases outside the gene matches. The CDR3 covers 17 residues. CDR1 is ENHRY and CDR2 is SYGVKD in the germline V gene.

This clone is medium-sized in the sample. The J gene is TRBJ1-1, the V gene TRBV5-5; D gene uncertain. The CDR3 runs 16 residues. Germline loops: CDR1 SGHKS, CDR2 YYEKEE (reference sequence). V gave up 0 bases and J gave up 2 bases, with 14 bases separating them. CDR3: CASSLGTRSLNTEAFF. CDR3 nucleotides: TGTGCCAGCAGCTTGGGTACCAGGAGCCTCAACACTGAAGCTTTCTTT.

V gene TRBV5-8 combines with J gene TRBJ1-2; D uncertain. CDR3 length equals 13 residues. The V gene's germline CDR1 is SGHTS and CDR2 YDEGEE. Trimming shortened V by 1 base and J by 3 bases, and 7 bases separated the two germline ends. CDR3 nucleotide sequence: TGTGCCAGCAGCTTGAGGGCTCACTATGGCTACACCTTC. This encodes CASSLRAHYGYTF. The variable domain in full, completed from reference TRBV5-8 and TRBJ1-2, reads EAGVTQSPTHLIKTRGQQATLRCSPISGHTSVYWYQQALGLGLQFLLWYDEGEERNRGNFPPRFSGRQFPNYSSELNVNALELEDSALYLCASSLRAHYGYTFGSGTRLTVV.

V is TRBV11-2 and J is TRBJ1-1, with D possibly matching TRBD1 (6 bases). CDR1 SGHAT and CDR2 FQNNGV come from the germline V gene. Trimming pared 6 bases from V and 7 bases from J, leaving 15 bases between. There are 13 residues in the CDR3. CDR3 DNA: TGTGCCAGCAGGTATTCAGGGGAGGGTGAAGCTTTCTTT. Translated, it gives CASRYSGEGEAFF.

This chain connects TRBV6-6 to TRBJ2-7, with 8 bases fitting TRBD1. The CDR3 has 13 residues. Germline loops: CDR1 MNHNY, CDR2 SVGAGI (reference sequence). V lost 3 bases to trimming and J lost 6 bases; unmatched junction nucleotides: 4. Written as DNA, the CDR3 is TGTGCCAGCAGTTATGACAGGGGTTCCGAGCAGTACTTC. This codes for CASSYDRGSEQYF.

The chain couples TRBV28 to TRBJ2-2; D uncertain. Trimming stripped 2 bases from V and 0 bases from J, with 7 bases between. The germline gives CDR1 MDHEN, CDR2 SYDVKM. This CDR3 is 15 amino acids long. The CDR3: CASSLVLTNTGELFF. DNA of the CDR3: TGTGCCAGCAGTTTAGTACTCACGAACACCGGGGAGCTGTTTTTT.

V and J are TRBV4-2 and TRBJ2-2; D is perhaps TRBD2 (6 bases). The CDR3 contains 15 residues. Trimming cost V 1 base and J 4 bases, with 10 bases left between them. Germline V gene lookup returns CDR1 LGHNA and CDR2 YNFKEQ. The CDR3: CASSQGRDPTGELFF. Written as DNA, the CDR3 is TGTGCCAGCAGCCAAGGGAGGGACCCCACCGGGGAGCTGTTTTTT.

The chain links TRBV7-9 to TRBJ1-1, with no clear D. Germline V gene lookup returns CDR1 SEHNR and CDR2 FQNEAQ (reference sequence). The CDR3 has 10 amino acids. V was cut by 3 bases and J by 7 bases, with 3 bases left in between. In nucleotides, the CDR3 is TGTGCCAGCAGCTTCCTTGAAGCTTTCTTT. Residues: CASSFLEAFF.

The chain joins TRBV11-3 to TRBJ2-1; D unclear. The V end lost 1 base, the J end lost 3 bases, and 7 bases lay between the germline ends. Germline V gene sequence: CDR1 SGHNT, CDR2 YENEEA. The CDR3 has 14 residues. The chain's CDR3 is CASSLGYSYNEQFF. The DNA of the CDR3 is TGTGCCAGCAGCTTAGGATACAGCTACAATGAGCAGTTCTTC.

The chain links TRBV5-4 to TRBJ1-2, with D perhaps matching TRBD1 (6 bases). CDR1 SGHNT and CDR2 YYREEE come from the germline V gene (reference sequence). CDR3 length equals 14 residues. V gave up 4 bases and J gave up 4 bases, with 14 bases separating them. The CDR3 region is CASSHREGIYGYTF. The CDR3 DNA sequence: TGTGCCAGCAGCCACAGGGAGGGGATCTATGGCTACACCTTC. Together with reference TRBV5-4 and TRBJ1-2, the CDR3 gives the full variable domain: ETGVTQSPTHLIKTRGQQVTLRCSSQSGHNTVSWYQQALGQGPQFIFQYYREEENGRGNFPPRFSGLQFPNYSSELNVNALELDDSALYLCASSHREGIYGYTFGSGTRLTVV.